Each of the 12 T cell receptor beta chains below was sequenced from the same sample in a study of OX40 agonist ivuxolimab in advanced cancers. Profiling relied on immunoSEQ multiplex PCR, and the TCRdb table lists in-frame clones only, not all of them. There are roughly 80,000 clones in the sample; 80% to 90% occur only once, and approximately 1.9% lies in the top ten. Sequenced material: CD4+ or CD8+ T cells sorted from blood, taken in a trial of the OX40 agonist ivuxolimab. The source is an adult with an advanced solid tumor such as melanoma, head and neck, liver or kidney cancer.

The chain uses TRBV9 and TRBJ2-2; 9 bases agree with TRBD1. The trim removed 4 bases at V and 3 bases at J, leaving 7 bases unmatched. Germline lookup yields CDR1 SGDLS and CDR2 YYNGEE. This CDR3 comprises 16 residues. CDR3 sequence (DNA): TGTGCCAGCAGCTCCGGACAGGGGATGGACACCGGGGAGCTGTTTTTT. It specifies CASSSGQGMDTGELFF.

This chain links TRBV5-1 with TRBJ2-1, with 7 bases lining up with TRBD1. Germline V CDR1 and CDR2: SGHRS, YFSETQ. The length of the CDR3 is 17 residues. V was pared by 3 bases and J by 6 bases, with 15 bases of the junction left unmatched. DNA of the CDR3: TGCGCCAGCAGCTACCGGGACAGACACACTCCCCTCAATGAGCAGTTCTTC. It encodes CASSYRDRHTPLNEQFF.

The chain links TRBV9 to TRBJ2-7; D may be TRBD2 (6 bases). Germline CDR1 SGDLS, CDR2 YYNGEE. This CDR3 has 12 amino acids. Trimming removed 4 bases from V and 5 bases from J, with 10 bases in between. The CDR3 protein is CASSPGGDEQYF. In DNA, the CDR3 is TGTGCCAGCAGCCCCGGGGGAGACGAGCAGTACTTC.

The chain carries TRBV10-3 and TRBJ2-3, with 8 positions matching TRBD2. The V gene end was trimmed by 9 bases and the J gene end by 6 bases; junction bases not matched to a gene: 11. This CDR3 is 14 amino acids long. The V gene's germline CDR1 is ENHRY and CDR2 SYGVKD. The CDR3 sequence: CAIGYGGGRDTQYF. Written as DNA, the CDR3 is TGTGCCATTGGGTACGGCGGGGGGAGGGATACGCAGTATTTT.

Points on this clone: Other DNA sequences within the sample encode an identical CDR3. The V call is TRBV20-1, the J call TRBJ2-5; no firm D call. This CDR3 contains 11 residues. The germline CDR1 and CDR2 sequences are DFQATT and SNEGSKA (reference sequence). The ends were cut back, 3 bases at V and 3 bases at J, with 5 bases in the middle. The CDR3 nucleotides read TGCAGTGCTAGCCAGGAAGAGACCCAGTACTTC. This translates into CSASQEETQYF.

The chain recombines TRBV14 with TRBJ1-2; D is undetermined. The CDR3 totals 14 residues. In germline, CDR1 is SGHDN, CDR2 FVKESK. V shed 4 bases and J shed 1 base, with 10 bases lying between them. The CDR3 spells CASSRASLNYGYTF. In DNA, the CDR3 is TGTGCCAGCAGCCGGGCCAGCCTTAACTATGGCTACACCTTC.

The chain employs TRBV5-6 and TRBJ2-1; 8 nucleotides match TRBD1. Germline V gene lookup returns CDR1 SGHDT and CDR2 YYEEEE. This CDR3 is 16 amino acids long. The trim removed 8 bases at V and 6 bases at J, leaving 16 bases unmatched. The CDR3 is CARSGQGEVFGNEQFF. CDR3 coding DNA: TGTGCCAGAAGTGGACAGGGAGAGGTATTCGGCAATGAGCAGTTCTTC.

This chain connects TRBV2 to TRBJ2-5; D gene uncertain. V shed 8 bases and J shed 2 bases, with 15 bases lying between them. The CDR3 covers 14 residues. Germline CDR1 is SNHLY and CDR2 is FYNNEI. The CDR3 DNA reads TGTGCCAGCGGTACCGCAGGCTTACAAGAGACCCAGTACTTC. It specifies CASGTAGLQETQYF.

This CDR3 is CASSSAGYSYEQYF. The CDR3 DNA reads as TGTGCCAGCAGTTCCGCGGGATACTCCTACGAGCAGTACTTC. The genes are TRBV28 and TRBJ2-7, with a possible D match to TRBD2 (6 bases). Trimming took 4 bases from V and 0 from J, leaving 10 bases between them. The CDR3 contains 14 residues. Germline V gives CDR1 MDHEN, CDR2 SYDVKM.

The rearrangement uses TRBV5-6 and TRBJ1-3; D unresolved. Germline V CDR1 and CDR2: SGHDT, YYEEEE. This CDR3 has 14 amino acids. V shed 4 bases and J shed 0 bases, with 8 bases lying between them. Here the CDR3 DNA reads TGTGCCAGCAGCGCCTCCTTCTCTGGAAACACCATATATTTT. This translates into CASSASFSGNTIYF.

This clone appeared a few times. The DNA of the CDR3 is TGCGCCAGCAGCTTGACATCAGGGAATCAGCCCCAGCATTTT. This encodes CASSLTSGNQPQHF. The chain couples TRBV5-1 to TRBJ1-5; perhaps TRBD1 as D (5 bases). Trimming shortened V by 1 base and J by 4 bases, and 9 bases separated the two germline ends. The CDR3 length is 14 residues. Germline V gene data show CDR1 as SGHRS and CDR2 as YFSETQ.

The chain combines TRBV2 with TRBJ2-4, with TRBD1 matching 8 bases. Trimming at V came to 10 bases and at J to 4 bases, leaving 6 bases not matched to a gene. CDR1 and CDR2 from the germline V gene are SNHLY and FYNNEI. The CDR3 consists of 13 residues. DNA of the CDR3: TGTGCCACTTTGGACAGGGTAAAAAACATTCAGTACTTC. Its translation is CATLDRVKNIQYF.